This TCR beta chain derives from a study of high-grade serous ovarian cancer treatment subgroups (dated by TCRdb to the early 2020s). As for the study more broadly: Sequencing yielded a mean of about 13,000 reads and under 7,500 unique TCR beta rearrangements per sample. TCR beta repertoires were profiled in patients with high-grade serous ovarian cancer who were grouped, under a laparoscopic triage algorithm, by complete gross resection or by neoadjuvant chemotherapy response. The approximately 30-patient cohort included 10 patients with no residual disease after primary surgery (R0), 10 excellent NACT responders, and 10 poor NACT responders. One primary tumor sample and two metastatic tumor samples were contributed by each patient, so that about a hundred samples were obtained in total.

What the authors observed across the whole study: Because bulk tumor TCR sequencing provided no spatial information, insight into HGSC tumor complexity and diversity was limited. Repertoire similarity between tumors of the same patient ranged about 0.1 to 0.79, whereas almost no similarity was seen between different patients. Neoantigen level correlated positively with TCR clonal relatedness, and copy number variation and mutation load from whole-genome sequencing showed a positive trend with TCR clonal relatedness. The TCR repertoire analyses centered on CDR3, leaving CDR1 and CDR2 unanalyzed.

The 90 to 95 tumor samples underwent high-throughput TCR profiling using ImmunoSEQ. In the authors' own workflow: To measure repertoire diversity, the metrics used were richness (unique productive sequences), clonality, evenness and relatedness, and the Bhattacharyya coefficient was used to assess similarity between samples. A sensitivity analysis that removed TCRs with fewer than two reads produced consistent conclusions. TCRdb stores this immuneACCESS table with in-frame sequences only. Part of the clones is absent; in the studies checked, under half of the shortfall reflects unresolved V genes, and no reason is known for the rest. V, J and clone size are those of that table, while D and trimming were read from the DNA. Counted in this sample were around 4,800 clones; more than 60% of them appeared once. The ten largest clones capture about a tenth of the sample. Regarding this clone: Its cognate antigen has yet to be identified. It has no much larger one-base neighbor in the sample; base qualities were not kept.

Including cysteine and phenylalanine, the CDR3 has 17 amino acids. Kept here is only the CDR3 DNA, which spans 51 bases and is read in frame from base 1. V loses 4 bases, J loses 0 bases, and the germline ends lie 16 bases apart. From a lookup of the germline V gene (reference sequence), CDR1 and CDR2 are LNHDA and SQIVND. Tumor samples were collected prior to definitive surgery or chemotherapy. The MD Anderson Biospecimen Extraction Resource handled genomic DNA extraction, while the MD Anderson Cancer Genomics Laboratory carried out the TCR sequencing. The V gene is TRBV19 and the J gene is TRBJ1-5; the D segment cannot be called with confidence. The sample taken for sequencing was tumor tissue. The source is a human donor with high-grade serous ovarian cancer. The nucleotide sequence is given as TGTGCCAGTAGTAGGCCACAGAACATCTATAGCAATCAGCCCCAGCATTTT. This gives the protein CASSRPQNIYSNQPQHF. The full variable domain, completed from the reference TRBV19 and TRBJ1-5 proteins outside the CDR3, reads DGGITQSPKYLFRKEGQNVTLSCEQNLNHDAMYWYRQDPGQGLRLIYYSQIVNDFQKGDIAEGYSVSREKKESFPLTVTSAQKNPTAFYLCASSRPQNIYSNQPQHFGDGTRLSIL.